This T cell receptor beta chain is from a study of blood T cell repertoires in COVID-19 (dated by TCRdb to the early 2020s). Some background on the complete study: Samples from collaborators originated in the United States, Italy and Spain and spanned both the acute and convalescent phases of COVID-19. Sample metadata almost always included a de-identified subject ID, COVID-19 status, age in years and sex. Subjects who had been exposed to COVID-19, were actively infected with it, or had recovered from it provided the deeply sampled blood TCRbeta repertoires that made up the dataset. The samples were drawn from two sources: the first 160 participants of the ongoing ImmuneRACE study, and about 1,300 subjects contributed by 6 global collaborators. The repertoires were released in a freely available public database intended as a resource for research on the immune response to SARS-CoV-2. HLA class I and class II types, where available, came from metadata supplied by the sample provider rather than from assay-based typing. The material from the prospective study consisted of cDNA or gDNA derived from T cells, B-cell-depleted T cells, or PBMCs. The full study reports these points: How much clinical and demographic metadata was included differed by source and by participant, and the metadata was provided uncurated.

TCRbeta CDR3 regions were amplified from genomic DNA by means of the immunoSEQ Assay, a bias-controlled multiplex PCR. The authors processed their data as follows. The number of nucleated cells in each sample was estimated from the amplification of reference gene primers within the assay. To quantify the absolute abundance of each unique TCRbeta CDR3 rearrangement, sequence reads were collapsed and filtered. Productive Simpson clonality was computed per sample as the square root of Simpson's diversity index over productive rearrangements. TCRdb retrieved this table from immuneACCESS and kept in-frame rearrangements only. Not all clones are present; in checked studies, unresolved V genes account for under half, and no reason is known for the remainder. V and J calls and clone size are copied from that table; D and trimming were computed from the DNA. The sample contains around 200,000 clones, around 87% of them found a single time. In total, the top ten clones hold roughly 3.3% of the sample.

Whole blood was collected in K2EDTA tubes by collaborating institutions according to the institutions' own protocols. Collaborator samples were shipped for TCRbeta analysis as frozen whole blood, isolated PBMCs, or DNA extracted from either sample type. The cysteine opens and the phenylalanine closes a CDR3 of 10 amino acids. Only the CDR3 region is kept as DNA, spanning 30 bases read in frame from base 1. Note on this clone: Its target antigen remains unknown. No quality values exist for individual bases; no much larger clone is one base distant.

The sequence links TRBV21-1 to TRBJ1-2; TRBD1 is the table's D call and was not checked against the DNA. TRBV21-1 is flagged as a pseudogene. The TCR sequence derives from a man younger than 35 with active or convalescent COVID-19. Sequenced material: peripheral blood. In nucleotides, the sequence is TGTGCCAAGGACAGGGATCTCTACACCTTC. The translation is CAKDRDLYTF.